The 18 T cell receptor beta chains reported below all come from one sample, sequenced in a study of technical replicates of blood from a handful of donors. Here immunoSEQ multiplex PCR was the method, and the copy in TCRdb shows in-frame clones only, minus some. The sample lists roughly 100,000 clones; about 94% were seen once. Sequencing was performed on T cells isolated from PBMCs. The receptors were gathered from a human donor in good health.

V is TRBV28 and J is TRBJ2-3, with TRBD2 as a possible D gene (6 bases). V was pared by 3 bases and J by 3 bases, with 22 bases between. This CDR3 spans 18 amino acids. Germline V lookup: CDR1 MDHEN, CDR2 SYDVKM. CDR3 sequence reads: CASSFVGLGKLGTDTQYF. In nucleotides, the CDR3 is TGTGCCAGCAGTTTCGTGGGACTCGGGAAGCTGGGAACAGATACGCAGTATTTT.

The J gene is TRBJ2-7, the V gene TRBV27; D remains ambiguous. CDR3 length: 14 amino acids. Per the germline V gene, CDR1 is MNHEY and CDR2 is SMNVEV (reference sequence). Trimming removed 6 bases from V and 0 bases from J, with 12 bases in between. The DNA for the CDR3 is TGTGCCAGCAGAAAAATTATCAGCTCCTACGAGCAGTACTTC. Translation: CASRKIISSYEQYF.

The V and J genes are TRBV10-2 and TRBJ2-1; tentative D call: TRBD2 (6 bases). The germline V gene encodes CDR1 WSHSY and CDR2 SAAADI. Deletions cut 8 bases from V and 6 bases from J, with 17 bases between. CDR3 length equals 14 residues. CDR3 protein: CASSSGGSTNEQFF. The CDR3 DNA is TGCGCCAGCTCTTCTGGAGGGTCTACCAATGAGCAGTTCTTC.

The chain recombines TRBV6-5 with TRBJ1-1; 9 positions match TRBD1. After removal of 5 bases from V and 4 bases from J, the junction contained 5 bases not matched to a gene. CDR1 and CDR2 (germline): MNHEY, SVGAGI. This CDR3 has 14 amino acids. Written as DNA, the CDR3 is TGTGCCAGCAGTAGACAGGGGGGTGCCACTGAAGCTTTCTTT. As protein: CASSRQGGATEAFF.

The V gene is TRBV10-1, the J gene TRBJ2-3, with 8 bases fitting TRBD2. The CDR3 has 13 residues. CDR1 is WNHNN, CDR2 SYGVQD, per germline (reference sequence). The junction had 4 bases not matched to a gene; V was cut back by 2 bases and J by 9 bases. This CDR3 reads CASSEGLAGTQYF. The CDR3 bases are TGCGCCAGCAGTGAGGGTTTAGCGGGAACGCAGTATTTT.

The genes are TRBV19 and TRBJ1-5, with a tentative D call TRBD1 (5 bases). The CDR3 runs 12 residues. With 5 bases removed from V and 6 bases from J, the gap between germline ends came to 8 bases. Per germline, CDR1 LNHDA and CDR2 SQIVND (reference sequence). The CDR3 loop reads CASSVTVQPQHF. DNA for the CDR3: TGTGCCAGTAGTGTGACAGTTCAGCCCCAGCATTTT.

The CDR3 region has the DNA TGCGCCAGCAGCCAACCGAAGATAGCGGGGGGCTACAATGAGCAGTTCTTC. Translated, it gives CASSQPKIAGGYNEQFF. The V call is TRBV4-1, the J call TRBJ2-1; 10 bases agree with TRBD2. The CDR3 extends over 17 amino acids. CDR1 and CDR2 from the germline V gene are MGHRA and YSYEKL. V was clipped by 2 bases and J by 3 bases; unmatched bases: 7.

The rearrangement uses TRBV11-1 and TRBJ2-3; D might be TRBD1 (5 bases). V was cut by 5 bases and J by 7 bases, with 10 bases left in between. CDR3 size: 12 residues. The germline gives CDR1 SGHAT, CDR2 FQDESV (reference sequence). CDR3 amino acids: CASSLDSHTQYF. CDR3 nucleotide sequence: TGTGCCAGCAGCCTCGACAGTCATACGCAGTATTTT.

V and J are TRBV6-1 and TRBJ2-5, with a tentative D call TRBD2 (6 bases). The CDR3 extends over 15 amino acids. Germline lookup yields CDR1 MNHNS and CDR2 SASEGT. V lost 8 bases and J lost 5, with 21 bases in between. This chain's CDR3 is CASVRDGAGGETQYF. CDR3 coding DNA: TGTGCCAGCGTCCGGGACGGCGCTGGGGGGGAGACCCAGTACTTC.

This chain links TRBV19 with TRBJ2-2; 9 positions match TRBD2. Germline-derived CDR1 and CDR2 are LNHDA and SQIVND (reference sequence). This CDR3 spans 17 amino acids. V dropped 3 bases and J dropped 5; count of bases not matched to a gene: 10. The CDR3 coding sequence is TGTGCCAGTAGTATTAACCTAGCGGGAACTCTAACCGGGGAGCTGTTTTTT. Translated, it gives CASSINLAGTLTGELFF.

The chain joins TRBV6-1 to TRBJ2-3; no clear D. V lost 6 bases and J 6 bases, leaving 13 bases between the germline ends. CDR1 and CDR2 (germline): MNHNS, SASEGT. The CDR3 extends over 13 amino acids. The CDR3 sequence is CASRTPSPDTQYF. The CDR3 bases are TGTGCCAGCAGGACTCCTTCCCCGGATACGCAGTATTTT.

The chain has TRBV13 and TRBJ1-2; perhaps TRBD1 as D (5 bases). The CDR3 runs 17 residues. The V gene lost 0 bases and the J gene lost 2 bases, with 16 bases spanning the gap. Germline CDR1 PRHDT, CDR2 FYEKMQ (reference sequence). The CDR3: CASSLGRGGTLNYGYTF. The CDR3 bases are TGTGCCAGCAGCTTAGGCCGGGGGGGTACCTTAAACTATGGCTACACCTTC.

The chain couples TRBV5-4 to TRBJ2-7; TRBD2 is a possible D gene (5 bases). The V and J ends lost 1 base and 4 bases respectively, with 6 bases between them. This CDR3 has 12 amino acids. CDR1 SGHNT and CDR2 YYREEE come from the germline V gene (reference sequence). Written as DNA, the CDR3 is TGTGCCAGCAGCTTGACGGGGTACGAGCAGTACTTC. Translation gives CASSLTGYEQYF.

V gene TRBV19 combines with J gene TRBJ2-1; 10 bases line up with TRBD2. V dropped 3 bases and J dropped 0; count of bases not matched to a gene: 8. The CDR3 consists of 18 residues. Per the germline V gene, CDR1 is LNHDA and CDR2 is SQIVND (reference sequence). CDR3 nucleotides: TGTGCCAGTAGTATCGTCCTAGCGGGGGCCGGCTCCTACAATGAGCAGTTCTTC. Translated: CASSIVLAGAGSYNEQFF.

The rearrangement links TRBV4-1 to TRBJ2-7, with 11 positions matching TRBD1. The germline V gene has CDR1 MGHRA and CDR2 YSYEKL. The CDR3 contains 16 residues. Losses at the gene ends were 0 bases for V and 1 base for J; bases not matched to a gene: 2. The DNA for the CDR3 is TGCGCCAGCAGCCAAGAGGGGACAGGGGGGTCCTACGAGCAGTACTTC. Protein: CASSQEGTGGSYEQYF.

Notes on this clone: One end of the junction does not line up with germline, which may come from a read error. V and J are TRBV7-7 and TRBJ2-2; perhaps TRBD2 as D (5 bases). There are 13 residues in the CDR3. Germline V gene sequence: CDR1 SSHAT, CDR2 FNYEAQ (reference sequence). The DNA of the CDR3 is TGTGCTAGCACTTCGGGGTTTGGCGGGGAGCTGTTTTTT. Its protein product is CASTSGFGGELFF.

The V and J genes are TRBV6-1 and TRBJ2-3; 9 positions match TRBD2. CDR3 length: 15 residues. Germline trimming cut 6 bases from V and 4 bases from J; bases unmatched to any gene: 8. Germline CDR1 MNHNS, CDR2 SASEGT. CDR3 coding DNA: TGTGCCAGCAGAATGGAGGGCGGGGGGGCAGATACGCAGTATTTT. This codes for CASRMEGGGADTQYF.

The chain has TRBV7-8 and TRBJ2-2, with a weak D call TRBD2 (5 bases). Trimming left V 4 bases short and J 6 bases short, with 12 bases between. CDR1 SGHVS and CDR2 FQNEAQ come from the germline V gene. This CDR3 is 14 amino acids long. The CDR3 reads CASSYKRVAGELFF. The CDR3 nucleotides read TGTGCCAGCAGCTATAAGAGGGTTGCCGGGGAGCTGTTTTTT.